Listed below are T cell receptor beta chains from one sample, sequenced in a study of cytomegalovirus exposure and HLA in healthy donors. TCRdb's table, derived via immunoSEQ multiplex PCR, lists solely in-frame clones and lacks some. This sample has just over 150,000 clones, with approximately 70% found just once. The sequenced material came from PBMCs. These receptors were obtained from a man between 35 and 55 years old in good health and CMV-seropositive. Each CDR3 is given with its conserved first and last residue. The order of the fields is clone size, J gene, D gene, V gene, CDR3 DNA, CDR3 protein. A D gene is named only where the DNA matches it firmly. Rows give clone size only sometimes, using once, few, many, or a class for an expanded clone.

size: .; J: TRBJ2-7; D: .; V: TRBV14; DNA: TGTGCCAGCAGCCAAGATACAGGCTCCTACGAGCAGTACTTC; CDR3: CASSQDTGSYEQYF
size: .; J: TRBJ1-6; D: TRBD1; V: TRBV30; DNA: TGTGCCTTCGGACAGGGAAGCTCCTATAATTCACCCCTCCACTTT; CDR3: CAFGQGSSYNSPLHF
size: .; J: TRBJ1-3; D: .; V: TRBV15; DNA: TGTGCCACCAGCAGAGTGGGCCTCTCTGGAAACACCATATATTTT; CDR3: CATSRVGLSGNTIYF
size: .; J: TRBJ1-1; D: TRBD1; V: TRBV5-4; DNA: TGTGCCAGCAGCCAAGGACAGGGCGTGGCTGAAGCTTTCTTT; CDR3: CASSQGQGVAEAFF
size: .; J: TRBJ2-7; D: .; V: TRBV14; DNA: TGTGCCAGCAGCCAAGATGCGGGCCTCTCCTACGAGCAGTACTTC; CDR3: CASSQDAGLSYEQYF
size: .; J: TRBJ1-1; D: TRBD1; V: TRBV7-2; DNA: TGTGCCAGCTGCCGGGACAGGGTGAACACTGAAGCTTTCTTT; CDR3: CASCRDRVNTEAFF
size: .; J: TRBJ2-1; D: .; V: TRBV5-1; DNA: TGCGCCAGCACCCAGACTAGTACTGAGCAGTTCTTC; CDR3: CASTQTSTEQFF
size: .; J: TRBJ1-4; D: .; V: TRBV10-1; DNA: TGCGCCAGCACCTCAAGTGGACTCCTGGAGGGTGAAAAACTGTTTTTT; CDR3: CASTSSGLLEGEKLFF
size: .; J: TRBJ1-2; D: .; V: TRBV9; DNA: TGTGCCAGCAGCGAGGCCAGGGGCATCTCTGGCTACACCTTC; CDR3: CASSEARGISGYTF
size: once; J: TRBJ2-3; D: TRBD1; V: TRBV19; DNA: TGTGCCAGTAGTATAGCCTCCGGGACAGGCACAGATACGCAGTATTTT; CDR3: CASSIASGTGTDTQYF
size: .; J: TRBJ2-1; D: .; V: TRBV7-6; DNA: TGTGCCAGCCGTTCCGCGGGTGAGCAGTTCTTC; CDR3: CASRSAGEQFF
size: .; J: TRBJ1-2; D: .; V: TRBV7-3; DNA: TGTGCCAGCAGCCTCACGCCAGGGTCCCCCTGTGGCTACACCTTC; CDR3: CASSLTPGSPCGYTF
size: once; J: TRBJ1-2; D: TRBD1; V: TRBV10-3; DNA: TGTGCCATCAGTGAGCCATTGGACAGGGGCCATGGCTACACCTTC; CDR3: CAISEPLDRGHGYTF
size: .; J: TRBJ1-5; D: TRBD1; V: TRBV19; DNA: TGTGCCAGTAGTATAGGACAGGGAGGCAATCAGCCCCAGCATTTT; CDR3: CASSIGQGGNQPQHF
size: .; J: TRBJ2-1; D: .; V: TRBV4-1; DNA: TGCGCCAGCAGCCCCGCAGGGGCAGGTCTCAATGAGCAGTTCTTC; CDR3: CASSPAGAGLNEQFF
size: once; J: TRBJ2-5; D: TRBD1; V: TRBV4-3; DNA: TGCGCCAGCAGCCAAGGCCACAGGGGGCGGGAGACCCAGTACTTC; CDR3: CASSQGHRGRETQYF
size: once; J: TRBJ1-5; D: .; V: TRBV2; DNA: TGTGCCAGCACCTTGACGACGGGAAGCAATCAGCCCCAGCATTTT; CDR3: CASTLTTGSNQPQHF
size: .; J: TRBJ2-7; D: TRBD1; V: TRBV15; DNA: TGTGCCACCAGCAGGGACAGGGTCTACGAGCAGTACTTC; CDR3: CATSRDRVYEQYF
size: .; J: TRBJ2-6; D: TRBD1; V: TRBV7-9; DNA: TGTGCCAGCAGCGCCGCCGGGACAGGGACCTCTGGGGCCAACGTCCTGACTTTC; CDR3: CASSAAGTGTSGANVLTF
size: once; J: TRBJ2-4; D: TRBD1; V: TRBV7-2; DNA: TGTGCCAGCAGCCCGAGGACAGGGCTAGCCAAAAACATTCAGTACTTC; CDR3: CASSPRTGLAKNIQYF
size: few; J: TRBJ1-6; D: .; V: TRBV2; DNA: TGTGCCAGCAGTGAGCGGGGGGATGTAGTGAATTCACCCCTCCACTTT; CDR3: CASSERGDVVNSPLHF
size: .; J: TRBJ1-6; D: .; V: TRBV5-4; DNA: TGTGCCAGCAGCTTGGCATCAGCCTATAATTCACCCCTCCACTTT; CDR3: CASSLASAYNSPLHF
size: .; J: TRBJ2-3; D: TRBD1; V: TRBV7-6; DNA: TGTGCCAGCAGCGCGGGACAGGCAAACACAGATACGCAGTATTTT; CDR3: CASSAGQANTDTQYF
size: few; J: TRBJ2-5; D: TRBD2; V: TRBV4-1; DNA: TGCGCCAGCAGCCAAGGGCCGGGGGGGGAGGAGACCCAGTACTTC; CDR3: CASSQGPGGEETQYF
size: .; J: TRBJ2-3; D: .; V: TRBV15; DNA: TGTGCCACCAGCAGAGGAAGGGGCCGGCCCACAGATACGCAGTATTTT; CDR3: CATSRGRGRPTDTQYF
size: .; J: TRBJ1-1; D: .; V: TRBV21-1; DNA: TGTGCCAGCAGCAACTTATCGGACAGGGGCATGAACGTGAACACTGAAGCTTTCTTT; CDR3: CASSNLSDRGMNVNTEAFF
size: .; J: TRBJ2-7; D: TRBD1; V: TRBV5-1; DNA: TGCGCCAGCAGCTTGGAACATATATCCGGGACAGGGCTCGGCGAGCAGTACTTC; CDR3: CASSLEHISGTGLGEQYF
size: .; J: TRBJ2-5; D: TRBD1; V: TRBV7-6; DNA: TGTGCCAGCAGCGGTGGGACAGGGCATAGCGAGACCCAGTACTTC; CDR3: CASSGGTGHSETQYF
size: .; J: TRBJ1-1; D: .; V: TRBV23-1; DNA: TGCGCCAGCAGTCCACCTGGGGCCCTTCGGGCTTTCTTT; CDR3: CASSPPGALRAFF
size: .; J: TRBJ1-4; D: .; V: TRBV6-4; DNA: TGTGCCAGCAGTGACTCGAGACAGTTGTTTTTT; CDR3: CASSDSRQLFF
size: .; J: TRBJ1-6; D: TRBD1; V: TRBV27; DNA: TGTGCCAGCAGTTTATCGGGGACAGAAGCACCCCTCCACTTT; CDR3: CASSLSGTEAPLHF
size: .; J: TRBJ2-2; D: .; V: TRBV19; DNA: TGTGCCAGTAGATCCAAGGGGGGGGTCGCCGGGGAGCTGTTTTTT; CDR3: CASRSKGGVAGELFF
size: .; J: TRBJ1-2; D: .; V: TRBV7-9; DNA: TGTGCCAGCAGCTTCTTGACGGACATTAACTATGGCTACACCTTC; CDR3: CASSFLTDINYGYTF
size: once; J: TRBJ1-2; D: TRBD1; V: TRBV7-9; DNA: TGTGCCAGCAGCCCAGGGGGCGGTGACTATGGCTACACCTTC; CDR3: CASSPGGGDYGYTF
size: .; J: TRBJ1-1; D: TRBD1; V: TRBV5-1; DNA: TGCGCCAGCAGCCGGACGTACGGGACAGGGGGCCGGGATGGGAGTACTGAAGCTTTCTTT; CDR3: CASSRTYGTGGRDGSTEAFF
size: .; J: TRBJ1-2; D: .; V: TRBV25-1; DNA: TGTGCCAGCAGTGAAGGGACCTCGCGGGACTATGGCCACACCTTC; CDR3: CASSEGTSRDYGHTF
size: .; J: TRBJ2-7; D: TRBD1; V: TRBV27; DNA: TGTGCCAGCAGTTTGACAGGGCCCTACGAGCAGTACTTC; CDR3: CASSLTGPYEQYF
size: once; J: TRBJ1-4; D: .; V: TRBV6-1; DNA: TGTGCCAGCAGTGAACGGTGGGAAAAACTGTTTTTT; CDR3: CASSERWEKLFF
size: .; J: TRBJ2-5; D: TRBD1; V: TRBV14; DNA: TGTGCCAGCAGCCAAGCTGGACAGGGGTCCCCAAACCTAGAGACCCAGTACTTC; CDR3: CASSQAGQGSPNLETQYF
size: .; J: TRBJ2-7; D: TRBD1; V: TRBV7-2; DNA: TGTGCCAGCAGCCTCGAACGAGGACAGGGAAACGAGCAGTACTTC; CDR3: CASSLERGQGNEQYF
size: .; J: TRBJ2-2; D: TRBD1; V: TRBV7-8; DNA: TGTGCCAGCAGCTCCGGGACAGGGGTGGCCACCGGGGAGCTGTTTTTT; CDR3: CASSSGTGVATGELFF
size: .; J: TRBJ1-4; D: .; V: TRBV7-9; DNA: TGTGCCAGCAGCTTATCAGGAGGAAAACTGTTTTTT; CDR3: CASSLSGGKLFF
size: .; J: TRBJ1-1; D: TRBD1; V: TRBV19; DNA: TGTGCCATTAAGACAGGGGGCGACACTGAAGCTTTCTTT; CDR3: CAIKTGGDTEAFF